Shown below are 3 T cell receptor beta chains from a single sample sequenced in a study of blood T cell repertoires in COVID-19. Clones were sequenced by immunoSEQ multiplex PCR, and TCRdb holds only the in-frame ones, with some missing. The sample has a few hundred thousand clones; approximately 90% are singletons. What was sequenced was PBMCs or T cells enriched from blood (not recorded which). These receptors all come from a man aged 25 to 45 who had recovered from COVID-19.

V usage is TRBV11-2 and J usage is TRBJ2-7; 11 bases are a match to TRBD2. Trimming at V came to 5 bases and at J to 0 bases, leaving 9 bases not matched to a gene. The length of the CDR3 is 17 residues. Looked up from germline, CDR1 is SGHAT and CDR2 is FQNNGV. The DNA of the CDR3 is TGTGCCAGCAGCAACCGACTAGCGGGGCTAAGCTCCTACGAGCAGTACTTC. It encodes CASSNRLAGLSSYEQYF.

This clone appeared once. V is TRBV6-5 and J is TRBJ1-6; D remains unclear. CDR1 and CDR2 (germline): MNHEY, SVGAGI. V lost 8 bases and J 8 bases, leaving 16 bases between the germline ends. The CDR3 length is 14 residues. In DNA, the CDR3 is TGTGCCAGCGTAGCGAACAGACCCTATTCACCCCTCCACTTT. Translating it yields CASVANRPYSPLHF.

The J gene is TRBJ2-4, the V gene TRBV19; 12 bases line up with TRBD2. This CDR3 has 17 residues. The trim removed 7 bases at V and 5 bases at J, leaving 12 bases unmatched. The germline gives CDR1 LNHDA, CDR2 SQIVND (reference sequence). The CDR3 sequence: CASNGGLAGGRENIQYF. DNA for the CDR3: TGTGCCAGTAATGGGGGGCTAGCGGGAGGGCGGGAAAACATTCAGTACTTC.